A single sample gave rise to the 8 T cell receptor beta chains below, sequenced in a study of blood T cell repertoires in COVID-19. Libraries were prepared by immunoSEQ multiplex PCR; TCRdb keeps only in-frame clonotypes and omits some of them. This table has about 130,000 clones, roughly 80% appearing once. Sequencing used peripheral blood. The receptors were sampled from a woman aged 65 to 85 with COVID-19, enrolled during active disease.

The chain joins TRBV20-1 to TRBJ2-7, with D unresolved. Germline CDR1 is DFQATT and CDR2 is SNEGSKA (reference sequence). This CDR3 is built from 11 residues. V gave up 6 bases and J gave up 6 bases, with 12 bases separating them. The CDR3 DNA sequence: TGCAGTGCCGCACCGCAGTTCGAGCAGTACTTC. Its protein is CSAAPQFEQYF.

This clone was observed once. This chain uses TRBV19 with TRBJ1-1; D not resolved. The CDR3 loop spans 12 amino acids. Germline V gives CDR1 LNHDA, CDR2 SQIVND (reference sequence). V was shortened by 2 bases and J by 8 bases, with 9 bases between the two germline ends. In nucleotides, the CDR3 is TGTGCCAGTAGTATAAGAGGAGACGAAGCTTTCTTT. Protein product: CASSIRGDEAFF.

This clone was picked up a small number of times. The chain is built from TRBV28 and TRBJ1-4; no firm D call. This CDR3 has 16 amino acids. The germline V gene has CDR1 MDHEN and CDR2 SYDVKM. Trimming took off 1 base at V and 3 bases at J, with 12 bases between the two ends. The CDR3 DNA follows: TGTGCCAGCAGTTTATCCCCGGGTTGGGCTAATGAAAAACTGTTTTTT. It is translated as CASSLSPGWANEKLFF.

This chain joins TRBV3-1 (or the pseudogene TRBV3-2) and TRBJ2-5; TRBD2 aligns across 9 bases. J lost 3 bases, V lost 4 bases, and 0 bases had no gene match. Germline-derived CDR1 and CDR2 are LGHDT and YNNKEL (reference sequence). CDR3 length: 13 residues. CDR3 region: CASSPSGEETQYF. The CDR3 DNA reads TGTGCCAGCAGCCCTAGCGGGGAAGAGACCCAGTACTTC.

This chain joins TRBV12-3 or TRBV12-4 and TRBJ1-1, with D possibly being TRBD1 (5 bases). V dropped 2 bases and J dropped 11 bases, with 9 bases sitting between them. The CDR3 is 11 residues long. The CDR3 is CASSLKGDAFF. For the CDR3, the DNA is TGTGCCAGCAGTTTAAAAGGGGATGCTTTCTTT.

The chain has TRBV19 and TRBJ2-1; TRBD2 matches 8 bases. The CDR3 loop spans 14 amino acids. Trimming at V came to 3 bases and at J to 3 bases, leaving 1 base not matched to a gene. Germline CDR1 LNHDA, CDR2 SQIVND (reference sequence). The CDR3 reads CASSMSGGYNEQFF. The DNA for the CDR3 is TGTGCCAGTAGTATGAGCGGGGGCTACAATGAGCAGTTCTTC.

The chain carries TRBV18 and TRBJ1-1; the match to TRBD1 covers 8 bases. Trimming took 3 bases from V and 1 from J; bases not matched to a gene: 7. The CDR3 totals 16 residues. Germline V gene sequence: CDR1 KGHSH, CDR2 LQKENI. CDR3 loop: CASSPSRQGANTEAFF. CDR3 DNA sequence: TGTGCCAGCTCACCCTCCCGGCAGGGGGCGAACACTGAAGCTTTCTTT.

The chain is built from TRBV6-1 and TRBJ2-7; 12 bases line up with TRBD2. J lost 3 bases, V lost 1 base, and 7 bases had no gene match. CDR1 and CDR2 from the germline V gene are MNHNS and SASEGT. There are 17 residues in the CDR3. CDR3 region: CASSEVPLAGGGYEQYF. The DNA of the CDR3 is TGTGCCAGCAGTGAAGTTCCACTAGCGGGAGGCGGCTACGAGCAGTACTTC.